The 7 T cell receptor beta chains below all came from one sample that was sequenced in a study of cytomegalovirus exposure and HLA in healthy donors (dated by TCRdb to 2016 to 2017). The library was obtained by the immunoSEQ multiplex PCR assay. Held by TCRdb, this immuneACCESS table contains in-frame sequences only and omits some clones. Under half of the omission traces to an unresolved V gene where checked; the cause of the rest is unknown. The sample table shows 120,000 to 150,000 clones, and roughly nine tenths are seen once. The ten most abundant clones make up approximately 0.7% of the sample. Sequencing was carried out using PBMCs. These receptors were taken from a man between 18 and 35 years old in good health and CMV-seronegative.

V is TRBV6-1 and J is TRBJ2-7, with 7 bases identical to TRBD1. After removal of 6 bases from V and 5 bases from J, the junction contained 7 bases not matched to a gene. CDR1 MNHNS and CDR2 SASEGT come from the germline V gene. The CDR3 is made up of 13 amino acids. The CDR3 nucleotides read TGTGCCAGCAGCCGAGACAGGGCCGACGAGCAGTACGTC. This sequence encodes CASSRDRADEQYV.

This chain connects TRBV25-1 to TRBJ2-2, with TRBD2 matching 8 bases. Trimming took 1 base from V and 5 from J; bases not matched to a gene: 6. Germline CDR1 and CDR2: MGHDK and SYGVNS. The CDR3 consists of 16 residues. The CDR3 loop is CASSEWIGRGTGELFF. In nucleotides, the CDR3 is TGTGCCAGCAGTGAATGGATCGGGAGGGGAACCGGGGAGCTGTTTTTT.

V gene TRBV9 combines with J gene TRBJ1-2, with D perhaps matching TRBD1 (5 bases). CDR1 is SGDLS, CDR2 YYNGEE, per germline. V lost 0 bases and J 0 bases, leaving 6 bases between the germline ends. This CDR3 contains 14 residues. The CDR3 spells CASSVATANYGYTF. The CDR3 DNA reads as TGTGCCAGCAGCGTAGCGACAGCTAACTATGGCTACACCTTC. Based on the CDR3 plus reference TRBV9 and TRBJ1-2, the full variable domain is DSGVTQTPKHLITATGQRVTLRCSPRSGDLSVYWYQQSLDQGLQFLIQYYNGEERAKGNILERFSAQQFPDLHSELNLSSLELGDSALYFCASSVATANYGYTFGSGTRLTVV.

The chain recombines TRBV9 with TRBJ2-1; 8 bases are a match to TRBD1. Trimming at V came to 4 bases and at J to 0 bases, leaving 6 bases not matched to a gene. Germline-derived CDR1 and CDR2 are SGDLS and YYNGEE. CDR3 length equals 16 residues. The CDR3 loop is CASSIVGTGSYNEQFF. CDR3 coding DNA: TGTGCCAGCAGCATAGTGGGGACAGGCTCCTACAATGAGCAGTTCTTC.

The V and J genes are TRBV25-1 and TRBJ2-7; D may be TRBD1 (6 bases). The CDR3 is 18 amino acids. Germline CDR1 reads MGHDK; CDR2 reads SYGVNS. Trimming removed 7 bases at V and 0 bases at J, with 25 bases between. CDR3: CASIQYYRAHPSSYEQYV. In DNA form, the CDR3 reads TGTGCCAGCATCCAATATTACAGGGCGCATCCCAGCTCCTACGAGCAGTACGTC.

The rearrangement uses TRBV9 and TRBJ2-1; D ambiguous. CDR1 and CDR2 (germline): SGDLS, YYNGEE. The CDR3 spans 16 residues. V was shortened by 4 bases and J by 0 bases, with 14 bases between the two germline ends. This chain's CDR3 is CASSPRLFSSYNEQFF. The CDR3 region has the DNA TGTGCCAGCAGCCCCCGACTGTTCAGCTCCTACAATGAGCAGTTCTTC.

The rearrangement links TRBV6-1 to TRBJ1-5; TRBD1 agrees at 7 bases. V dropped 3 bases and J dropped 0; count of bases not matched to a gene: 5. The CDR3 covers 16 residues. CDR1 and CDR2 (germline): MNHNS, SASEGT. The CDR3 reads CASSEGQRYSNQPQHF. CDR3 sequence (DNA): TGTGCCAGCAGTGAGGGACAGAGATATAGCAATCAGCCCCAGCATTTT.